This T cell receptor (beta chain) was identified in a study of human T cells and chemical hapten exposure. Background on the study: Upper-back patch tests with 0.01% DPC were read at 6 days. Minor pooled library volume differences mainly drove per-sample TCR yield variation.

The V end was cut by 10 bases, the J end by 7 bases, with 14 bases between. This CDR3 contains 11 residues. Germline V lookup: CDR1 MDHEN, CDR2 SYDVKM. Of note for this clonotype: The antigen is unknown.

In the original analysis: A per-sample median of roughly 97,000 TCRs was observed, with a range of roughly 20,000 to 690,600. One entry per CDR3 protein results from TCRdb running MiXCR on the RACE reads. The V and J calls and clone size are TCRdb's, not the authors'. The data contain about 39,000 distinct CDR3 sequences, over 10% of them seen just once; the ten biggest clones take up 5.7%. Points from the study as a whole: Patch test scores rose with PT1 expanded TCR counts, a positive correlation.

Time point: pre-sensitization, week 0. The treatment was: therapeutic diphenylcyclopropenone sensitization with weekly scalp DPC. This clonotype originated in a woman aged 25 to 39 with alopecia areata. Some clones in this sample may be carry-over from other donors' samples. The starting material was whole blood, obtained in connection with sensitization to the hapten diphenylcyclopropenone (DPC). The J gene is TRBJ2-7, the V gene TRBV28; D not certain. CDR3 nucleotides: TGTGCCACCAGCCCGGCCGGGGAGCAGTACTTC. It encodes CATSPAGEQYF.